This T cell receptor (beta chain) was sequenced in a study of response to subunit inactivated influenza vaccine (dated 2018 in TCRdb). Some background on the complete study: To follow how T cells responded to a trivalent subunit inactivated influenza vaccine, the researchers relied on deep quantitative profiling of the T cell receptor repertoire. The full study reports these points: The authors suggested that each seasonal influenza vaccination may recruit only a limited number of new T cells.

Library preparation used RT-PCR. The sample was run on an Illumina HiSeq 2500. TCRdb reworked the public reads: Q25 trimming with fastp, MiXCR clone assembly, productive beta chains retained. CDR3 protein duplicates are merged, each entry listing the most common genes and DNA. The sample table records around 710,000 distinct CDR3 sequences; approximately 14% of these occur just once. The ten largest clonotypes hold less than 7% of the sample. The germline V gene (reference sequence) yields GTSNPN for CDR1 and SVGIG for CDR2. The CDR3 contains 15 residues, cysteine and phenylalanine counted. CDR3 DNA only is kept here, 45 bases in frame from base 1. V is trimmed back by 4 bases and J by 0 bases, and the junction contains 8 bases that no gene match accounts for. Comments on this clonotype: The specificity of this receptor is unknown. Base qualities were left out, and no much larger clone turns up one base away.

The chain links TRBV30 with TRBJ2-5, with 7 central nucleotides matching TRBD2. The material sequenced was PBMCs from blood, taken roughly 15 days before vaccination. The TCR sequence derives from a man aged 45-65 years who received an inactivated influenza vaccine. Donor details come from another sample of the same person, matched by shared clones. The DNA reads as follows: TGTGCCTGGAAGCAGCTAGCGGCGTACCAAGAGACCCAGTACTTC. This translates into CAWKQLAAYQETQYF.